Listed below are T cell receptor beta chains from one sample, sequenced in a study of a mutant IDH1 vaccine in newly diagnosed glioma. Clones were read by immunoSEQ multiplex PCR, and TCRdb kept only the in-frame ones, dropping some. The profile covers under 60,000 clones, with 76% appearing a single time and around 4.9% taken by the ten largest. For these receptors, no antigen is known. Sequencing was performed on PBMCs, taken from a glioma patient whose treatment included an IDH1 peptide vaccine. The receptors derive from a middle-aged woman with glioma. Some clones in this sample may be carry-over from other donors' samples. Both conserved end residues are part of each CDR3. Each record gives: J gene, clone size, D gene, V gene, CDR3 DNA, CDR3 protein. D genes are given only for firm matches. Clone size is given for some rows only: seen once, a few or many times, or a class if the clone is expanded.

TRBJ2-1 | few | TRBD2 | TRBV4-2 | TGTGCCAGCAGCCCTGAAGCTAGCGGGGCTTACAATGAGCAGTTCTTC | CASSPEASGAYNEQFF
TRBJ2-5 | - | TRBD2 | TRBV30 | TGTGCCTGGACTAGCGGGGGAAAGACCCAGTACTTC | CAWTSGGKTQYF
TRBJ2-6 | - | - | TRBV6-4 | TGTGCCAGCAGTGAAGGCTCTGGGGCCAACGTCCTGACTTTC | CASSEGSGANVLTF
TRBJ1-1 | medium-sized | - | TRBV5-4 | TGTGCCAGCAGCTTGCAGAGGGGCACTGAAGCTTTCTTT | CASSLQRGTEAFF
TRBJ1-1 | few | - | TRBV19 | TGTGCCAGTAGTATAGCGGGGACTGAAGCTTTCTTT | CASSIAGTEAFF
TRBJ1-2 | - | - | TRBV20-1 | TGCAGTGCTAGTTCGGTCTATGGCTACACCTTC | CSASSVYGYTF
TRBJ1-6 | - | - | TRBV4-1 | TGCGCCAGCAGCCAAGGGACTAAGAATTCACCCCTCCACTTT | CASSQGTKNSPLHF
TRBJ2-5 | - | - | TRBV6-5 | TGTGCCAGCAGTTACTCCCCAAGGGGGGTGGAAGAGACCCAGTACTTC | CASSYSPRGVEETQYF
TRBJ1-6 | once | - | TRBV7-9 | TGTGCCAGCAGCTTAGTGGGTCGCAATTTACAGGGTACGCATTCACCCCTCCACTTT | CASSLVGRNLQGTHSPLHF
TRBJ2-7 | - | - | TRBV10-3 | TGTGCCATCAGTGGGGCGGGATTGGCGTCCTACGAGCAGTACTTC | CAISGAGLASYEQYF
TRBJ1-1 | - | TRBD1 | TRBV5-5 | TGTGCCAGCAGCTACGGGACAGGGGGTGAAGCTTTCTTT | CASSYGTGGEAFF
TRBJ1-2 | once | TRBD1 | TRBV6-6 | TGTGCCAGCACCAAAGGAGGGGGCAACTATGGCTACACCTTC | CASTKGGGNYGYTF
TRBJ1-1 | - | TRBD1 | TRBV29-1 | TGCAGCGTTGAAAGGGACCCAGGGGGTAAGGCTGAAGCTTTCTTT | CSVERDPGGKAEAFF
TRBJ1-1 | - | TRBD1 | TRBV19 | TGTGCCAGTAGTTTTGGACAGGGAGGGACTGAAGCTTTCTTT | CASSFGQGGTEAFF
TRBJ2-1 | - | TRBD2 | TRBV6-5 | TGTGCCAGCAGTCAATCTAGCGGTTACAATGAGCAGTTCTTC | CASSQSSGYNEQFF
TRBJ1-5 | - | - | TRBV19 | TGTGCCAGTAAAGGGCGGATGGGATTTAGCAATCAGCCCCAGCATTTT | CASKGRMGFSNQPQHF
TRBJ1-2 | - | TRBD1 | TRBV4-3 | TGCGCCAGCAGCCAAGATACTCGAGGGGGCGTTGGCTACACCTTC | CASSQDTRGGVGYTF
TRBJ1-1 | few | TRBD1 | TRBV30 | TGTGCCTGGAGATACAGGGGGAACACTGAAGCTTTCTTT | CAWRYRGNTEAFF
TRBJ1-2 | - | - | TRBV2 | TGTGCCAGTAGTGAAAGTCGGCAGCTCTATGGCTACACCTTC | CASSESRQLYGYTF
TRBJ1-2 | - | - | TRBV9 | TGTGCCAGCAGCGTAGCGGGGAACTATGGCTACACCTTC | CASSVAGNYGYTF
TRBJ2-3 | once | TRBD2 | TRBV7-8 | TGTGCCAGCAGCTTAGAACTAGCGGGGGATGCCAGAGATACGCAGTATTTT | CASSLELAGDARDTQYF
TRBJ2-7 | - | TRBD2 | TRBV7-2 | TGTGCCAGCAGCTTAGAGGCTTTAGCGGGGGGCGAGCAGTACTTC | CASSLEALAGGEQYF
TRBJ2-1 | - | - | TRBV2 | TGTGCCAGCAGGACTACCAAGGGTGAGCAGTTCTTC | CASRTTKGEQFF
TRBJ1-1 | - | TRBD1 | TRBV5-8 | TGTGCCAGCAGCACGGGACAGGCTGAAGCTTTCTTT | CASSTGQAEAFF
TRBJ1-1 | - | TRBD1 | TRBV9 | TGTGCCAGCAGCCTTGGACAGGGGGCGAACACTGAAGCTTTCTTT | CASSLGQGANTEAFF
TRBJ1-1 | - | TRBD1 | TRBV19 | TGTGCCAGTAGTATAGCCCTAGACAGGGGCAGAGCTTTCTTT | CASSIALDRGRAFF
TRBJ2-7 | - | TRBD1 | TRBV28 | TGTGCCACCGGGACAGGGCCTGCCTACGAGCAGTACTTC | CATGTGPAYEQYF
TRBJ2-1 | - | - | TRBV5-6 | TGTGCCAGCAGCTCCCTCGGAGACAGAGCCTACAATGAGCAGTTCTTC | CASSSLGDRAYNEQFF
TRBJ2-1 | - | TRBD2 | TRBV19 | TGTGCCAGTAGCCCCCTCTCGCTAGCGGGAGGGAATGAGCAGTTCTTC | CASSPLSLAGGNEQFF
TRBJ1-4 | once | TRBD1 | TRBV6-1 | TGTGCCAGCAGTGAAGTGAGGGGGCGCGGGAGTGAAAAACTGTTTTTT | CASSEVRGRGSEKLFF
TRBJ1-2 | few | TRBD1 | TRBV5-8 | TGTGCCAGCAGCCCAAGGGGGCCGAACTATGGCTACACCTTC | CASSPRGPNYGYTF
TRBJ1-6 | - | - | TRBV30 | TGTGCCTGGAGTGTAGGTACGGGGGCCAATTCACCCCTCCACTTT | CAWSVGTGANSPLHF
TRBJ2-3 | - | - | TRBV7-2 | TGTGCCAGCAGCGTGGGGGGGGCTGCAGATACGCAGTATTTT | CASSVGGAADTQYF
TRBJ2-5 | - | - | TRBV5-4 | TGTGCCAGCAGCCCCCTCATAACGCAAGAGACCCAGTACTTC | CASSPLITQETQYF
TRBJ1-6 | - | - | TRBV7-8 | TGTGCCAGCAGCCGACCTAGGGGGGGTAATTCACCCCTCCACTTT | CASSRPRGGNSPLHF
TRBJ1-4 | - | - | TRBV2 | TGTGCCAGCAATTCCGACGGAGGTTTAGGGGAAAAACTGTTTTTT | CASNSDGGLGEKLFF
TRBJ1-2 | few | - | TRBV7-8 | TGTGCCAGCAGCCTACAGGGCCCTTTTGGCTACACCTTC | CASSLQGPFGYTF
TRBJ2-7 | once | TRBD1 | TRBV6-5 | TGTGCCAGCAGTGGGACAGGACCCCCCTACGAGCAGTACTTC | CASSGTGPPYEQYF
TRBJ1-2 | few | - | TRBV2 | TGCGCCAGCAGTGGGGCAGGGCCTAACTATGGCTACACCTTC | CASSGAGPNYGYTF
TRBJ2-7 | - | TRBD2 | TRBV5-1 | TGCGCCAGCAGCTTGGCCCCTAGCGGGGGGGCCTACGAGCAGTACTTC | CASSLAPSGGAYEQYF
TRBJ2-3 | - | TRBD1 | TRBV11-2 | TGTGCCAGCAGCTTAGTTGGGGGACAGAACCGGGATACGCAGTATTTT | CASSLVGGQNRDTQYF
TRBJ1-2 | - | TRBD1 | TRBV9 | TGTGCCAGCAGTCGGGGACAGGTCTATGGCTACACCTTC | CASSRGQVYGYTF
TRBJ2-1 | - | TRBD2 | TRBV7-9 | TGTGCCAGCAGCGGAGGGGGACTAGCGGGCACCTACAATGAGCAGTTCTTC | CASSGGGLAGTYNEQFF
TRBJ2-5 | once | - | TRBV2 | TGTGCCAGCAGCGTAGACTGGCAAGAGACCCAGTACTTC | CASSVDWQETQYF
TRBJ2-3 | - | - | TRBV5-5 | TGTGCCAGCAGCCCCGTTTACCGCACAGATACGCAGTATTTT | CASSPVYRTDTQYF